The clone carrying this T cell receptor beta chain was detected many times. Its antigen is undetermined. TCRdb called the PCR reads again in MiXCR, with one record for every CDR3 protein. There are 350,000 or so distinct CDR3 sequences in the sample; over 20% occur only once, and 0.81% lies in the top ten. The CDR3 covers 14 residues. V lost 6 bases and J lost 2, with 12 bases in between. This entry is derived from a study of molecular identifiers for immune sequencing clone quantification. Regarding the study as a whole: Clones that had above 20 RNA copies took up over 99% of effector molecules but under 1% in naive cells.

Naive CD8 libraries used about 20,000 to 1,000,000 sorted cells and 10%, 30% or 50% RNA. The clonotype comes from a human donor in good health. Some libraries in this study had Jurkat cell RNA spiked in. Sequenced material: naive CD8+ T cells from blood, with Jurkat cell RNA spiked in. Subset in this sample: FACS-sorted CD8+CD4-CCR7+CD45RA+ naive T cells. This rearrangement joins TRBV12-3 or TRBV12-4 to TRBJ2-3; no firm D call. This CDR3 is CASRQESHTDTQYF. The CDR3 DNA follows: TGTGCCAGCAGGCAGGAGTCCCACACAGATACGCAGTATTTT.